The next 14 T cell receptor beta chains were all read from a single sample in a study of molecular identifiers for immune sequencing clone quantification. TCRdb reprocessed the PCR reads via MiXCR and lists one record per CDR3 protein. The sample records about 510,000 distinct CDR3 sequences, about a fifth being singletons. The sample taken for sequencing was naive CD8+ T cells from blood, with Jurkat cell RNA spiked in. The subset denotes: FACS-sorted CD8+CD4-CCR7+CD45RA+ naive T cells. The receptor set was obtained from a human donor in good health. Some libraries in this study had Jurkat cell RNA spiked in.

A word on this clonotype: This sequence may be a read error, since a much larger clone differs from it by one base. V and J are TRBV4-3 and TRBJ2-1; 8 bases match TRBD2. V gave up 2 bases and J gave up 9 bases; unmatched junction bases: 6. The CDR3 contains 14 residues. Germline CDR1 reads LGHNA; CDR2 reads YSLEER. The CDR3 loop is CASSQLAGNSEQFF. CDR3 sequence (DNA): TGCGCCAGCAGCCAACTAGCGGGCAACAGTGAGCAGTTCTTC.

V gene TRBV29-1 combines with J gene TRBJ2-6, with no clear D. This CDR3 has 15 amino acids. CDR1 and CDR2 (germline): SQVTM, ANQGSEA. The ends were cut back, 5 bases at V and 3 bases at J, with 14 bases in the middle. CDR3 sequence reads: CSVLTHESGANVLTF. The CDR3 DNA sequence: TGCAGCGTTTTGACCCATGAAAGTGGGGCCAACGTCCTGACTTTC.

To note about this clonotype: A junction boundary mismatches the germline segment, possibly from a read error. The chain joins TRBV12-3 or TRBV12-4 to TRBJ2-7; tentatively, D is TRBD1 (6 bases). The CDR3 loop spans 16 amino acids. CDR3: CASTSGTRRIAYEQHF. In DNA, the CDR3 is TGTGCCAGCACCTCCGGGACAAGGCGGATTGCCTACGAGCAGCACTTC.

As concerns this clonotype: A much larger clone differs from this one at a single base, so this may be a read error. This CDR3 is CGVDGLAARSNTGELFF. The CDR3 coding sequence is TGCGGCGTAGATGGACTAGCGGCCCGCTCCAACACCGGGGAGCTGTTTTTT. The chain combines TRBV29-1 with TRBJ2-2, with 10 bases aligning to TRBD2. The CDR3 runs 17 residues. CDR1 and CDR2 from the germline V gene are SQVTM and ANQGSEA.

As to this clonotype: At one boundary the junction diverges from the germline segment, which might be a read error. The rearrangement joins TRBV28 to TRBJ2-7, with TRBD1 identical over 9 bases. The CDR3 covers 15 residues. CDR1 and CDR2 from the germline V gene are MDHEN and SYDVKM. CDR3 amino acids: CVSSSLGTGLYEQYF. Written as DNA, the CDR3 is TGTGTCAGCAGCTCCCTCGGGACAGGGTTATACGAGCAGTACTTC.

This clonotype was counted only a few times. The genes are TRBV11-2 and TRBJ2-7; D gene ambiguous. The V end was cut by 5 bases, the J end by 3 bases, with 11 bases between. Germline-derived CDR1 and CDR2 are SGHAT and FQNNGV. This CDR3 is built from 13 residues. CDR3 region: CASSPRGDYEQYF. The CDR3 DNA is TGTGCCAGCAGCCCCAGAGGCGACTACGAGCAGTACTTC. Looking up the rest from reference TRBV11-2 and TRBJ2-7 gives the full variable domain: EAGVAQSPRYKIIEKRQSVAFWCNPISGHATLYWYQQILGQGPKLLIQFQNNGVVDDSQLPKDRFSAERLKGVDSTLKIQPAKLEDSAVYLCASSPRGDYEQYFGPGTRLTVT.

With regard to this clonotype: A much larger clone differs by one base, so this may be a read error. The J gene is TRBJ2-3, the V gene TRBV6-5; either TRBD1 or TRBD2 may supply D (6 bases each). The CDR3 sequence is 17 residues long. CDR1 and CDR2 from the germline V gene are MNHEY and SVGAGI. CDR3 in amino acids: CAGSYSSPGAPTDTQYF. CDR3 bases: TGTGCCGGCAGTTACTCCTCTCCGGGGGCCCCCACAGATACGCAGTATTTT.

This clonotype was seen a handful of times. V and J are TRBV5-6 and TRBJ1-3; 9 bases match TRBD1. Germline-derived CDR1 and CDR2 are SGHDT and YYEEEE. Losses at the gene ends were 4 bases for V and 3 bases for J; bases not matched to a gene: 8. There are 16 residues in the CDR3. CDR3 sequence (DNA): TGTGCCAGCAGCCTGCCGGAGACAGGGGGTGGAAACACCATATATTTT. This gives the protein CASSLPETGGGNTIYF.

The chain's CDR3 is CASSDTNQETQYF. In DNA form, the CDR3 reads TGTGCCAGCTCGGACACTAACCAAGAGACCCAGTACTTC. J is TRBJ2-5 and V is TRBV18; possibly TRBD1 for D (5 bases). Germline V gene data show CDR1 as KGHSH and CDR2 as LQKENI. This CDR3 is 13 amino acids long. Trimming removed 6 bases at V and 0 bases at J, with 8 bases between.

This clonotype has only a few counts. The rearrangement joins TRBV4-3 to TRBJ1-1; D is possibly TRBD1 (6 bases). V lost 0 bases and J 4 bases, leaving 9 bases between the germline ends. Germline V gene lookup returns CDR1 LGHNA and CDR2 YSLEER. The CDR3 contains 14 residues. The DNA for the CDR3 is TGCGCCAGCAGCCAAGACAGGGGAGTCACTGAAGCTTTCTTT. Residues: CASSQDRGVTEAFF.

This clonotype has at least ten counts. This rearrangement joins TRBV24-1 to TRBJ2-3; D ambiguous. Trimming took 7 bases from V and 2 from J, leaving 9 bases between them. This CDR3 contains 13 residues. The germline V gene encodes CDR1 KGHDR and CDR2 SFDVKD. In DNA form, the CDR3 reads TGTGCCACCAGGCCTCCCTACACAGATACGCAGTATTTT. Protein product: CATRPPYTDTQYF.

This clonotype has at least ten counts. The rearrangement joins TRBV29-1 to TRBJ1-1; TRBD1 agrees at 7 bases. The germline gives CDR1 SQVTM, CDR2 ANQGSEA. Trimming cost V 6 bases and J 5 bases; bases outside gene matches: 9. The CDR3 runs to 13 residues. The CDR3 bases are TGCAGCGTCCCCCGACAGGGAGGAACTGAAGCTTTCTTT. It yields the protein CSVPRQGGTEAFF.

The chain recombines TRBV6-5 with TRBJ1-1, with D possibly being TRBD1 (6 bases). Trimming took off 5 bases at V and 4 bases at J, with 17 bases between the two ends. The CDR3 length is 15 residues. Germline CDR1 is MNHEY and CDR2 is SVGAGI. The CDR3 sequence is CASSPTQGWGTEAFF. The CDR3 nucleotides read TGTGCCAGCAGTCCAACACAGGGATGGGGCACTGAAGCTTTCTTT.

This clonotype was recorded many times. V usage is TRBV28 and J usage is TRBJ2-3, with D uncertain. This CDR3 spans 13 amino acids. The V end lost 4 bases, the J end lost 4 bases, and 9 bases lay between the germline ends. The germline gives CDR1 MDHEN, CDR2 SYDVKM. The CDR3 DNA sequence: TGTGCCAGCAGTTCCCAAAACTCAGATACGCAGTATTTT. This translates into CASSSQNSDTQYF.